This paragraph reports one T cell receptor (beta chain). Germline values: CDR1 MNHEY, CDR2 SVGAGI. V was clipped by 5 bases and J by 5 bases, with 12 bases between them. The CDR3 covers 13 residues. This sample is part of a study of technical replicates of blood from several donors. The table came from immunoSEQ multiplex PCR; TCRdb's copy has only in-frame clones and leaves some out. The sample includes tens of thousands of clones, 70% to 90% seen only once; the top ten take approximately 5.1%. The chain couples TRBV6-5 to TRBJ2-5; tentatively, D is TRBD2 (6 bases). Sequencing was performed on PBMCs. This clonotype was sampled from a human donor in good health. Some clones in this sample may be carry-over from other donors' samples. The CDR3 nucleotides are TGTGCCAGCAGTCCCGAGGGACTGGAGACCCAGTACTTC. Amino acids: CASSPEGLETQYF.